This T cell receptor beta chain comes out of a study of blood T cell repertoires in COVID-19. About the study: The samples span acute and convalescent COVID-19 from the United States, Italy and Spain. T cells, B-cell-depleted T cells, or PBMCs supplied cDNA or gDNA.

This clone was picked up a small number of times. Source study methods: Amplification of reference gene primers was used by the study to estimate nucleated cell counts. Sequencing was performed with immunoSEQ multiplex PCR; in TCRdb, only in-frame clones are kept and a portion is missing. The V and J calls and clone size are taken from that table; D and trimming were inferred from the DNA. The table includes 90,000 to 120,000 clones, 70% to 85% detected once. This CDR3 has 14 residues. The ends were cut back, 2 bases at V and 5 bases at J, with 10 bases in the middle. Germline assignment: CDR1 SGHRS and CDR2 YFSETQ.

The chain recombines TRBV5-1 with TRBJ1-4; the D gene is possibly TRBD1 (5 bases). This TCR was recovered from a man between 65 and 85 years old with active or convalescent COVID-19. The material sequenced was peripheral blood. CDR3 nucleotide sequence: TGCGCCAGCAGCTTAGCGGGACTGAATGAAAAACTGTTTTTT. Its translation: CASSLAGLNEKLFF.